This passage covers 24 T cell receptor beta chains from one sample sequenced in a study of memory CD4+ T cells and cytomegalovirus serostatus. The assay was immunoSEQ multiplex PCR, and TCRdb's table has in-frame clones only and misses some. This sample yields roughly 54,000 clones, of which around 78% are seen a single time; 1.6% belongs to the top ten. Single viable CD3+CD4+CD8-CD45RO+ cells were sorted as the memory CD4+ T cells. The source material was memory CD4+ T cells from blood. These receptors were taken from an adult in good health and CMV-seronegative.

This sequence joins TRBV7-9 and TRBJ1-6; D is perhaps TRBD1 (5 bases). The CDR3 length is 15 residues. The V end lost 5 bases, the J end lost 7 bases, and 15 bases lay between the germline ends. Germline CDR1 SEHNR, CDR2 FQNEAQ (reference sequence). The CDR3 region is CASSAGQAANSPLHF. CDR3 DNA: TGTGCCAGCAGCGCAGGGCAGGCAGCCAATTCACCCCTCCACTTT.

The chain is built from TRBV15 and TRBJ2-7; D tentatively reads TRBD1 or TRBD2 (5 bases each). The CDR3 is 14 amino acids. From germline, CDR1 is LNHNV and CDR2 YYDKDF (reference sequence). V was pared by 1 base and J by 2 bases, with 9 bases between. CDR3 nucleotides: TGTGCCACCAGCAGAGTTGGGGGAACCTACGAGCAGTACTTC. It is translated as CATSRVGGTYEQYF.

This sequence joins TRBV5-1 and TRBJ1-5; TRBD1 matches at 8 bases. CDR3 length: 16 amino acids. Trimming took 0 bases from V and 6 from J; bases not matched to a gene: 8. Germline lookup yields CDR1 SGHRS and CDR2 YFSETQ. This CDR3 is CASSLAAGGTSQPQHF. CDR3 nucleotide sequence: TGCGCCAGCAGCTTGGCAGCAGGGGGCACGAGTCAGCCCCAGCATTTT.

This clone showed up just once. An end of the junction differs from the germline gene, which may be a read error. This sequence joins TRBV5-5 and TRBJ1-5; 9 positions agree with TRBD1. This CDR3 spans 15 amino acids. Per the germline V gene, CDR1 is SGHKS and CDR2 is YYEKEE (reference sequence). CDR3: CARSLTGTGNQPQHF. The CDR3, as DNA: TGTGCCAGAAGCTTAACCGGGACAGGGAATCAGCCCCAGCATTTT. Looking up the rest from reference TRBV5-5 and TRBJ1-5 gives the full variable domain: DAGVTQSPTHLIKTRGQQVTLRCSPISGHKSVSWYQQVLGQGPQFIFQYYEKEERGRGNFPDRFSARQFPNYSSELNVNALLLGDSALYLCARSLTGTGNQPQHFGDGTRLSIL.

This chain links TRBV6-1 with TRBJ2-3; D ambiguous. CDR1 and CDR2 (germline): MNHNS, SASEGT. The CDR3 extends over 12 amino acids. The V end was cut by 3 bases, the J end by 5 bases, with 6 bases between. In DNA, the CDR3 is TGTGCCAGCAGTGAGCACGGAGATACGCAGTATTTT. Translating gives CASSEHGDTQYF.

This rearrangement joins TRBV25-1 to TRBJ2-5, with 12 bases fitting TRBD1. Trimming removed 6 bases from V and 5 bases from J; junction bases left unmatched: 13. Germline CDR1 MGHDK, CDR2 SYGVNS. The CDR3 contains 17 residues. The CDR3 region is CASSLPGQGASRETQYF. The CDR3 DNA sequence: TGTGCCAGCAGCCTACCGGGACAGGGGGCCAGCAGGGAGACCCAGTACTTC.

This chain uses TRBV6-1 with TRBJ2-7; 7 positions agree with TRBD1. The CDR3 totals 14 residues. Germline V gene data show CDR1 as MNHNS and CDR2 as SASEGT. Trimming cost V 4 bases and J 2 bases; bases outside gene matches: 5. The CDR3 DNA sequence: TGTGCCAGCAGTGTTTCCGGGACAGCCTACGAGCAGTACTTC. This translates into CASSVSGTAYEQYF.

The V call is TRBV5-1, the J call TRBJ2-1, with 9 bases lining up with TRBD2. Germline CDR1 SGHRS, CDR2 YFSETQ. V shed 3 bases, J shed 2 bases, and the junction held 6 bases outside the gene matches. CDR3 size: 16 residues. DNA for the CDR3: TGCGCCAGCAGCTCGACTAGCGGTAGTCCCTACAATGAGCAGTTCTTC. Its translation is CASSSTSGSPYNEQFF.

The V call is TRBV4-3, the J call TRBJ2-5; 8 bases agree with TRBD2. The germline V gene encodes CDR1 LGHNA and CDR2 YSLEER. J gave up 2 bases and V 1 base, and 6 bases lay outside the gene matches. This CDR3 has 16 residues. The CDR3 DNA sequence: TGCGCCAGCAGCCAAGGGGTTGCGGGGGGACAAGAGACCCAGTACTTC. Amino acid sequence: CASSQGVAGGQETQYF.

V usage is TRBV19 and J usage is TRBJ2-3; D is undetermined. V was pared by 4 bases and J by 0 bases, with 11 bases between. CDR3 length: 15 residues. The germline gives CDR1 LNHDA, CDR2 SQIVND (reference sequence). In DNA form, the CDR3 reads TGTGCCAGTAGTACCCGACGGCAAAGCACAGATACGCAGTATTTT. Protein: CASSTRRQSTDTQYF. Looking up the rest from reference TRBV19 and TRBJ2-3 gives the full variable domain: DGGITQSPKYLFRKEGQNVTLSCEQNLNHDAMYWYRQDPGQGLRLIYYSQIVNDFQKGDIAEGYSVSREKKESFPLTVTSAQKNPTAFYLCASSTRRQSTDTQYFGPGTRLTVL.

This chain uses TRBV7-2 with TRBJ1-2; 7 bases match TRBD1. Germline loops: CDR1 SGHTA, CDR2 FQGNSA. V lost 5 bases, J lost 4 bases, and 10 bases stayed unmatched. This CDR3 contains 15 residues. In nucleotides, the CDR3 is TGTGCCAGCAGCCCGAGGGACAGCGTGTTCTATGGCTACACCTTC. Amino acids: CASSPRDSVFYGYTF.

This chain uses TRBV6-5 with TRBJ1-1; D not certain. V was pared by 8 bases and J by 1 base, with 14 bases between. Germline lookup yields CDR1 MNHEY and CDR2 SVGAGI. This CDR3 is 14 amino acids long. The CDR3 nucleotides are TGTGCCAGCGCCCCTCAGTGGGGGAACACTGAAGCTTTCTTT. The encoded protein is CASAPQWGNTEAFF.

The chain couples TRBV5-1 to TRBJ2-7; D gene ambiguous. V was trimmed by 2 bases and J by 0 bases, leaving 6 bases between them. The CDR3 is made up of 13 amino acids. Per germline, CDR1 SGHRS and CDR2 YFSETQ. CDR3 in DNA: TGCGCCAGCAGCTTCTCAGTCTCCTACGAGCAGTACTTC. Amino acids: CASSFSVSYEQYF.

The chain combines TRBV27 with TRBJ1-3; a weak D match, TRBD1 (5 bases). V lost 3 bases and J 4 bases, leaving 25 bases between the germline ends. CDR1 and CDR2 from the germline V gene are MNHEY and SMNVEV (reference sequence). The CDR3 is 19 residues long. Here the CDR3 DNA reads TGTGCCAGCAGTTTTACTATCAGGGCTGTAGTTCTTTTGGGAAACACCATATATTTT. This codes for CASSFTIRAVVLLGNTIYF.

The V gene is TRBV2, the J gene TRBJ2-3, with 7 bases fitting TRBD1. Germline lookup yields CDR1 SNHLY and CDR2 FYNNEI. The CDR3 covers 16 residues. J gave up 2 bases and V 4 bases, and 9 bases lay outside the gene matches. CDR3 residues: CASSGRHGQDTDTQYF. The CDR3 region has the DNA TGTGCCAGCAGTGGGAGGCATGGACAGGACACAGATACGCAGTATTTT.

This clone was counted a few times. The chain joins TRBV29-1 to TRBJ1-2; 7 bases are shared with TRBD1. The germline V gene has CDR1 SQVTM and CDR2 ANQGSEA. The CDR3 is 17 residues long. The J segment lost 0 bases and the V segment lost 2 bases, leaving 12 bases of the junction unmatched. The CDR3 is CSVETTITRGTNYGYTF. The CDR3 DNA follows: TGCAGCGTTGAAACGACGATTACCAGGGGGACTAACTATGGCTACACCTTC.

The table lists this clone with a few counts. The rearrangement uses TRBV19 and TRBJ1-5; the D is unclear. Trimming removed 5 bases from V and 6 bases from J, with 14 bases in between. Germline V CDR1 and CDR2: LNHDA, SQIVND (reference sequence). The CDR3 is 14 amino acids. The CDR3 DNA is TGTGCCAGTAGTGGAGGTATGGCTGGTCAGCCCCAGCATTTT. It encodes CASSGGMAGQPQHF. The full variable domain, in which reference TRBV19 and TRBJ1-5 provide the parts outside the CDR3, is DGGITQSPKYLFRKEGQNVTLSCEQNLNHDAMYWYRQDPGQGLRLIYYSQIVNDFQKGDIAEGYSVSREKKESFPLTVTSAQKNPTAFYLCASSGGMAGQPQHFGDGTRLSIL.

The rearrangement joins TRBV30 to TRBJ1-2; 8 bases line up with TRBD1. V lost 1 base, J lost 1 base, and 5 bases stayed unmatched. The CDR3 has 15 amino acids. Germline CDR1 GTSNPN, CDR2 SVGIG (reference sequence). The CDR3 reads CAWSDPGGINYGYTF. The CDR3 DNA reads as TGTGCCTGGAGTGACCCAGGGGGCATTAACTATGGCTACACCTTC.

The V and J genes are TRBV19 and TRBJ2-7, with 7 bases fitting TRBD1. Trimming at V came to 5 bases and at J to 3 bases, leaving 1 base not matched to a gene. CDR1 is LNHDA and CDR2 is SQIVND in the germline V gene (reference sequence). The CDR3 length is 12 residues. CDR3 amino acids: CASSRDSYEQYF. In nucleotides, the CDR3 is TGTGCCAGTAGTCGGGACAGCTACGAGCAGTACTTC. The entire variable domain, with the rest obtained from reference TRBV19 and TRBJ2-7, is as follows: DGGITQSPKYLFRKEGQNVTLSCEQNLNHDAMYWYRQDPGQGLRLIYYSQIVNDFQKGDIAEGYSVSREKKESFPLTVTSAQKNPTAFYLCASSRDSYEQYFGPGTRLTVT.

In this sample, this clone turned up once. The chain uses TRBV6-5 and TRBJ2-7, with 11 bases aligning to TRBD1. Germline-derived CDR1 and CDR2 are MNHEY and SVGAGI. The V gene end was trimmed by 5 bases and the J gene end by 6 bases; junction bases not matched to a gene: 6. This CDR3 spans 14 amino acids. This CDR3 is CASSPAGTGGEQYF. CDR3 sequence (DNA): TGTGCCAGCAGTCCAGCCGGGACAGGGGGCGAGCAGTACTTC.

The chain employs TRBV5-4 and TRBJ1-1; TRBD1 agrees at 11 bases. The CDR3 length is 15 residues. The V and J ends lost 4 bases and 5 bases, in that order; junction bases with no gene match: 7. Germline CDR1 SGHNT, CDR2 YYREEE (reference sequence). CDR3: CASSRPGTGGTEAFF. The CDR3, as DNA: TGTGCCAGCAGCCGACCCGGGACAGGGGGGACTGAAGCTTTCTTT.

V and J are TRBV18 and TRBJ2-1; 13 bases line up with TRBD2. The CDR3 runs 16 residues. The germline gives CDR1 KGHSH, CDR2 LQKENI. The ends lost 4 bases at V and 8 bases at J; junction bases unmatched: 8. In DNA form, the CDR3 reads TGTGCCAGCTCACTAACTAGCGGGAGGGATGTCGATGAGCAGTTCTTC. This encodes CASSLTSGRDVDEQFF.

V gene TRBV2 combines with J gene TRBJ1-6; 8 positions agree with TRBD1. Germline V gene data show CDR1 as SNHLY and CDR2 as FYNNEI. CDR3 length: 15 amino acids. Trimming removed 6 bases from V and 11 bases from J; junction bases left unmatched: 12. The CDR3 sequence: CASRILGTGGAPLHF. The CDR3 DNA reads TGTGCCAGCAGGATTCTGGGGACAGGTGGCGCACCCCTCCACTTT.

The chain uses TRBV5-5 and TRBJ1-3; a possible D gene is TRBD1 (5 bases). Trimming cost V 0 bases and J 6 bases, with 7 bases left between them. The CDR3 covers 13 residues. Germline V gene lookup returns CDR1 SGHKS and CDR2 YYEKEE (reference sequence). The CDR3 loop is CASSLAGINTIYF. Here the CDR3 DNA reads TGTGCCAGCAGCTTGGCAGGGATAAACACCATATATTTT.